This T cell receptor (beta chain) was profiled in a study of blood T cells in healthy people across ages. A J-beta primer mix and a sample-barcoded 5' primer were used in a second PCR of roughly 6 to 11 cycles. TCRdb ran MiXCR on the 5' RACE reads and lists one entry per CDR3 protein. The sample contains 650,000 to 800,000 distinct CDR3 sequences, 52% of which appear only once. V shed 3 bases, J shed 2 bases, and the junction held 5 bases outside the gene matches. This CDR3 is 16 amino acids long. The germline V gene has CDR1 SGHTA and CDR2 FQGNSA. The sequenced sample consisted of blood. The clonotype comes from a woman aged 80 or older in good health. The chain is built from TRBV7-2 and TRBJ2-3; 10 positions match TRBD2. CDR3: CASSFPAGGYTDTQYF. In DNA form, the CDR3 reads TGTGCCAGCAGCTTCCCAGCGGGGGGGTACACAGATACGCAGTATTTT.